The next 21 T cell receptor beta chains were all read from a single sample in a study of blood T cell repertoires in COVID-19. Assay: immunoSEQ multiplex PCR; the TCRdb copy retains only in-frame clones and omits some. Among 200,000 to 250,000 clones listed, around 87% were seen once. The sequenced sample was peripheral blood. Receptors originate from a man in his sixties with acute or convalescent COVID-19.

The chain joins TRBV2 to TRBJ2-7; 7 nucleotides line up with TRBD2. V lost 1 base to trimming and J lost 5 bases; unmatched junction nucleotides: 8. CDR1 SNHLY and CDR2 FYNNEI come from the germline V gene. The CDR3 consists of 15 residues. CDR3 nucleotide sequence: TGTGCCAGCAGTGAAGGGGGGGGAGGGCACCACGAGCAGTACTTC. This codes for CASSEGGGGHHEQYF.

The rearrangement links TRBV5-6 to TRBJ1-3; 10 positions match TRBD1. The CDR3 length is 16 residues. Germline V CDR1 and CDR2: SGHDT, YYEEEE. The V gene end was trimmed by 0 bases and the J gene end by 2 bases; junction bases not matched to a gene: 2. CDR3 in DNA: TGTGCCAGCAGCTTGGGCGGGACAGGGGCTGGAAACACCATATATTTT. This sequence encodes CASSLGGTGAGNTIYF. Based on the CDR3 plus reference TRBV5-6 and TRBJ1-3, the full variable domain is DAGVTQSPTHLIKTRGQQVTLRCSPKSGHDTVSWYQQALGQGPQFIFQYYEEEERQRGNFPDRFSGHQFPNYSSELNVNALLLGDSALYLCASSLGGTGAGNTIYFGEGSWLTVV.

The chain has TRBV7-2 and TRBJ2-1, with 11 bases fitting TRBD2. The CDR3 is 15 amino acids. CDR1 is SGHTA, CDR2 FQGNSA, per germline. V shed 5 bases, J shed 4 bases, and the junction held 4 bases outside the gene matches. The CDR3 nucleotides are TGTGCCAGCAGCCCCGGGACTAGCGGTTACAATGAGCAGTTCTTC. Encoded protein: CASSPGTSGYNEQFF.

The rearrangement joins TRBV7-9 to TRBJ2-1; 10 bases are shared with TRBD2. J was trimmed by 2 bases and V by 5 bases; bases with no gene match: 12. This CDR3 has 18 amino acids. Germline CDR1 SEHNR, CDR2 FQNEAQ (reference sequence). The CDR3 spells CASSPRPLAGVPYNEQFF. CDR3 bases: TGTGCCAGCAGCCCCCGGCCCCTAGCGGGGGTACCCTACAATGAGCAGTTCTTC.

The chain links TRBV14 to TRBJ1-4; the match to TRBD1 covers 8 bases. Germline-derived CDR1 and CDR2 are SGHDN and FVKESK. Trimming removed 0 bases from V and 7 bases from J; junction bases left unmatched: 4. The CDR3 runs 15 residues. CDR3 coding DNA: TGTGCCAGCAGCCAAGATCAGGGGGCAGGTGAAAAACTGTTTTTT. Protein sequence: CASSQDQGAGEKLFF.

The rearrangement joins TRBV28 to TRBJ2-5; 9 positions match TRBD1. J was trimmed by 5 bases and V by 8 bases; bases with no gene match: 9. Germline V gene data show CDR1 as MDHEN and CDR2 as SYDVKM. The CDR3 loop spans 14 amino acids. The CDR3 loop is CASHTTDRGETQYF. In DNA form, the CDR3 reads TGTGCCAGCCATACGACGGACAGGGGCGAGACCCAGTACTTC. The full variable domain, with the rest looked up from reference TRBV28 and TRBJ2-5, is DVKVTQSSRYLVKRTGEKVFLECVQDMDHENMFWYRQDPGLGLRLIYFSYDVKMKEKGDIPEGYSVSREKKERFSLILESASTNQTSMYLCASHTTDRGETQYFGPGTRLLVL.

This clone was observed a single time. The chain combines TRBV9 with TRBJ2-5; D is perhaps TRBD2 (6 bases). The CDR3 runs to 15 residues. CDR1 is SGDLS and CDR2 is YYNGEE in the germline V gene. The V gene lost 0 bases and the J gene lost 2 bases, with 11 bases spanning the gap. The CDR3 nucleotides are TGTGCCAGCAGCGTAGTCGGAGGGCTGCAAGAGACCCAGTACTTC. It codes for CASSVVGGLQETQYF.

The chain joins TRBV30 to TRBJ1-2; D is unclear. V was cut by 3 bases and J by 2 bases, with 7 bases left in between. Per germline, CDR1 GTSNPN and CDR2 SVGIG (reference sequence). This CDR3 spans 12 amino acids. The CDR3 is CAWRGRNYGYTF. For the CDR3, the DNA is TGTGCCTGGAGGGGCAGGAACTATGGCTACACCTTC.

The chain employs TRBV12-3 or TRBV12-4 and TRBJ1-5; possible D gene TRBD1, 5 bases. V lost 8 bases, J lost 4 bases, and 9 bases lay in between. This CDR3 contains 12 residues. CDR3 sequence (DNA): TGTGCCAGCCAGGGTGGAAATCAGCCCCAGCATTTT. It yields the protein CASQGGNQPQHF.

The chain has TRBV25-1 and TRBJ1-4; no clear D. The V end lost 4 bases, the J end lost 4 bases, and 19 bases lay between the germline ends. The CDR3 extends over 17 amino acids. Germline CDR1 MGHDK, CDR2 SYGVNS. This CDR3 reads CASSGNLNERVNEKLFF. For the CDR3, the DNA is TGTGCCAGCAGTGGGAATTTAAATGAGAGGGTTAATGAAAAACTGTTTTTT. The variable domain in full, completed from reference TRBV25-1 and TRBJ1-4, reads EADIYQTPRYLVIGTGKKITLECSQTMGHDKMYWYQQDPGMELHLIHYSYGVNSTEKGDLSSESTVSRIRTEHFPLTLESARPSHTSQYLCASSGNLNERVNEKLFFGSGTQLSVL.

With regard to this clone: The junction shows a germline mismatch at one end, possibly a read error. V is TRBV28 and J is TRBJ1-1, with D perhaps TRBD1 (6 bases). Germline lookup yields CDR1 MDHEN and CDR2 SYDVKM. The CDR3 spans 11 residues. The CDR3 is CASWGGLVSSF. In DNA form, the CDR3 reads TGTGCCAGCTGGGGGGGGCTGGTCTCTTCTTTT.

The chain combines TRBV28 with TRBJ1-2; a weak D match, TRBD1 (5 bases). V was shortened by 5 bases and J by 7 bases, with 17 bases between the two germline ends. The CDR3 has 14 amino acids. Germline V gene lookup returns CDR1 MDHEN and CDR2 SYDVKM. CDR3 bases: TGTGCCAGCAGTCCCCTTAGGGGACTCGGTGGCTACACCTTC. Translation gives CASSPLRGLGGYTF.

This clone came up once. The chain couples TRBV19 to TRBJ1-6; weak D call: TRBD1 (6 bases). Trimming stripped 4 bases from V and 9 bases from J, with 13 bases between. The germline CDR1 and CDR2 sequences are LNHDA and SQIVND (reference sequence). The CDR3 runs 14 residues. For the CDR3, the DNA is TGTGCCAGTAGTACGCAAACAGGGTTTTCACCCCTCCACTTT. Its protein product is CASSTQTGFSPLHF.

The chain employs TRBV6-5 and TRBJ2-2; D is unresolved. The CDR3 has 16 residues. The ends were cut back, 2 bases at V and 3 bases at J, with 13 bases in the middle. Germline CDR1 reads MNHEY; CDR2 reads SVGAGI. The CDR3 sequence is CASSYAGFTDTGELFF. Written as DNA, the CDR3 is TGTGCCAGCAGTTACGCAGGCTTCACCGACACCGGGGAGCTGTTTTTT.

The V and J genes are TRBV20-1 and TRBJ1-6, with 7 bases that match TRBD1. Germline V gene lookup returns CDR1 DFQATT and CDR2 SNEGSKA (reference sequence). After removal of 5 bases from V and 5 bases from J, the junction contained 9 bases not matched to a gene. The CDR3 runs 15 residues. CDR3 loop: CSARAGTVNNSPLHF. In DNA, the CDR3 is TGCAGTGCTCGTGCCGGGACAGTCAATAATTCACCCCTCCACTTT.

The chain is built from TRBV5-3 and TRBJ1-5; TRBD1 aligns across 11 bases. TRBV5-3 is filed as an ORF, its function uncertain. CDR3 length: 18 residues. J was trimmed by 7 bases and V by 6 bases; bases with no gene match: 18. CDR3 coding DNA: TGTGCCAGAAACAAAAGGGCCTACCGGGACAGGGGGTGGCAGCCCCAGCATTTT. Protein product: CARNKRAYRDRGWQPQHF.

The chain links TRBV11-2 to TRBJ2-1, with a tentative D call TRBD1 (6 bases). V lost 0 bases and J lost 7, with 19 bases in between. The CDR3 is 17 residues long. CDR1 SGHAT and CDR2 FQNNGV come from the germline V gene. The CDR3 sequence: CASSLDLGGASGNEQFF. CDR3 DNA sequence: TGTGCCAGCAGCTTAGATCTTGGGGGCGCTTCGGGTAATGAGCAGTTCTTC. Based on the CDR3 plus reference TRBV11-2 and TRBJ2-1, the full variable domain is EAGVAQSPRYKIIEKRQSVAFWCNPISGHATLYWYQQILGQGPKLLIQFQNNGVVDDSQLPKDRFSAERLKGVDSTLKIQPAKLEDSAVYLCASSLDLGGASGNEQFFGPGTRLTVL.

CDR3: CASSPNRDMAFF. The CDR3 coding sequence is TGTGCCAGCAGTCCAAACCGGGACATGGCTTTCTTT. The chain is built from TRBV11-1 and TRBJ1-1; tentatively, D is TRBD1 (6 bases). The CDR3 consists of 12 residues. The V end lost 6 bases, the J end lost 11 bases, and 16 bases lay between the germline ends. Germline V gives CDR1 SGHAT, CDR2 FQDESV (reference sequence).

This clone came up a few times. V is TRBV10-1 and J is TRBJ1-1; tentatively, D is TRBD1 (6 bases). The CDR3 is 16 amino acids. V was shortened by 3 bases and J by 1 base, with 15 bases between the two germline ends. CDR1 and CDR2 from the germline V gene are WNHNN and SYGVQD (reference sequence). CDR3 coding DNA: TGCGCCAGCAGTGACCCGGGGGGGGACAAGAACACTGAAGCTTTCTTT. Protein: CASSDPGGDKNTEAFF.

This clone has only one observation. The chain couples TRBV19 to TRBJ2-1; a weak D match, TRBD1 (8 bases). The CDR3 loop spans 18 amino acids. In germline, CDR1 is LNHDA, CDR2 SQIVND (reference sequence). V shed 2 bases and J shed 5 bases, with 22 bases lying between them. The CDR3 loop is CASSITLLRTGRDNEQFF. CDR3 sequence (DNA): TGTGCCAGTAGTATAACCCTCCTGCGGACAGGGAGGGACAATGAGCAGTTCTTC.

The V and J genes are TRBV3-1 (or the pseudogene TRBV3-2) and TRBJ2-7, with D unclear. Germline V gene lookup returns CDR1 LGHDT and CDR2 YNNKEL (reference sequence). Trimming shortened V by 2 bases and J by 5 bases, and 19 bases separated the two germline ends. The CDR3 sequence is 16 residues long. CDR3 residues: CASSQSHLFLDHEQYF. The CDR3 DNA sequence: TGTGCCAGCAGCCAAAGCCACCTTTTCCTAGACCACGAGCAGTACTTC.